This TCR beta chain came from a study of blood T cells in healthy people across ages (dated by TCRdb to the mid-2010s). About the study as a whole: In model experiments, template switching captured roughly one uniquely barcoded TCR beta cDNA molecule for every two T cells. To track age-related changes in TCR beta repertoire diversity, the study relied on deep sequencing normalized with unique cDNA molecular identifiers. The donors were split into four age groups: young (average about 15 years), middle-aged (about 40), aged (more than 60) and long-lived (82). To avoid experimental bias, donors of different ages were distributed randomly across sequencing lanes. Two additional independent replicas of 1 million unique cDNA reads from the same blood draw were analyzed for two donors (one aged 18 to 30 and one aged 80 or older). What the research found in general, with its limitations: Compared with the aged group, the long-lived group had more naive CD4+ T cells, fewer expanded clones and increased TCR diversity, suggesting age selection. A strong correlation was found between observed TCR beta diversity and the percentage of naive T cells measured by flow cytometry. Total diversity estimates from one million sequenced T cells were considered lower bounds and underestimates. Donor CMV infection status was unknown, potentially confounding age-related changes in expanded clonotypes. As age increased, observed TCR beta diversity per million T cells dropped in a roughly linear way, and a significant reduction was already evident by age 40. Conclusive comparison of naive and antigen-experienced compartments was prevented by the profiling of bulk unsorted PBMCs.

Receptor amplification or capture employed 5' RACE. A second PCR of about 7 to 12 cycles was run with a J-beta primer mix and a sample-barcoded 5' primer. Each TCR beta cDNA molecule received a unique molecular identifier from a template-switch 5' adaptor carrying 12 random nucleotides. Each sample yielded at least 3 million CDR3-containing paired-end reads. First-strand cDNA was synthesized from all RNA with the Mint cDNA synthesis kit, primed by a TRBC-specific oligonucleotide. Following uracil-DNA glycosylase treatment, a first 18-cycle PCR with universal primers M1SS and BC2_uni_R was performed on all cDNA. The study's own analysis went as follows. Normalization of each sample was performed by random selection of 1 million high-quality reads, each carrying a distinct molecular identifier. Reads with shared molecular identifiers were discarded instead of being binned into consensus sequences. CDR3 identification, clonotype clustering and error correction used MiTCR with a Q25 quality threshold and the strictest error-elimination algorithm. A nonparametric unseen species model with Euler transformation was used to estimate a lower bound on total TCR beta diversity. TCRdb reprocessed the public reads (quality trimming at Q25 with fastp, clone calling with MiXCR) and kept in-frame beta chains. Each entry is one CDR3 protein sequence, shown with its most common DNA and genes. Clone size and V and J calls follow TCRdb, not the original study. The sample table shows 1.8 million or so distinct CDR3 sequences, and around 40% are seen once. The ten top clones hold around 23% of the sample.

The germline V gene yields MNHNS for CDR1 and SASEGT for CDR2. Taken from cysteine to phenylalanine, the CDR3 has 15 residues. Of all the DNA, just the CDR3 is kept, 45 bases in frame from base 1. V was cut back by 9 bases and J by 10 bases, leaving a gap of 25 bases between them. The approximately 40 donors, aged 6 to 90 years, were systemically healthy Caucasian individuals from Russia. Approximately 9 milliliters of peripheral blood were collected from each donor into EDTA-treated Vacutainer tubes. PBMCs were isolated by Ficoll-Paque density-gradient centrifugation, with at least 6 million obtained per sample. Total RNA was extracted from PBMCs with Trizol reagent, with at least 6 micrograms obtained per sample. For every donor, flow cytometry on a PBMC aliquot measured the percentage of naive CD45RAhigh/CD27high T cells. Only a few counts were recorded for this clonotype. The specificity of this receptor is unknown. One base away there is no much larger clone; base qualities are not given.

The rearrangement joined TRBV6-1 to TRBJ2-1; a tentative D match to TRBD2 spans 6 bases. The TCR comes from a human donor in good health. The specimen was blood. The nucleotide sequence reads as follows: TGTGCCAGTCGTCTTTGGGCGCGGAAGGCGGGAGAGCAGTTCTTC. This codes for CASRLWARKAGEQFF.